These 8 T cell receptor beta chains came from one sample sequenced in a study of T cell responses to AZD1222 COVID-19 vaccine. Using immunoSEQ multiplex PCR, the repertoire was profiled, and TCRdb retains in-frame clones only, with some absent. The table lists approximately 96,000 clones, 75% to 95% of them singletons. The sequenced sample was peripheral blood, obtained 28 days after the second AZD1222 dose. These receptors all come from an adult who received the AZD1222 COVID-19 vaccine.

The rearrangement links TRBV9 to TRBJ2-7, with 7 positions matching TRBD2. The germline gives CDR1 SGDLS, CDR2 YYNGEE. This CDR3 region has 14 residues. The V gene end was trimmed by 4 bases and the J gene end by 5 bases; junction bases not matched to a gene: 9. CDR3 sequence: CASSPGGSPNEQYF. The CDR3 bases are TGTGCCAGCAGCCCAGGCGGGAGTCCCAACGAGCAGTACTTC. Supplemented by reference TRBV9 and TRBJ2-7, the full variable domain reads DSGVTQTPKHLITATGQRVTLRCSPRSGDLSVYWYQQSLDQGLQFLIQYYNGEERAKGNILERFSAQQFPDLHSELNLSSLELGDSALYFCASSPGGSPNEQYFGPGTRLTVT.

This clone was observed once. The genes are TRBV20-1 and TRBJ2-3; no definite D call. With 0 bases removed from V and 6 bases from J, the gap between germline ends came to 4 bases. This CDR3 region has 11 residues. Germline V CDR1 and CDR2: DFQATT, SNEGSKA (reference sequence). For the CDR3, the DNA is TGCAGTGCTAGAGAAAGGGATACGCAGTATTTT. Protein: CSARERDTQYF.

The rearrangement uses TRBV12-3 or TRBV12-4 and TRBJ1-6; D ambiguous. The CDR3 has 13 amino acids. The V and J ends lost 5 bases and 7 bases respectively, with 9 bases between them. The chain's CDR3 is CASSDGVNSPLHF. The CDR3 coding sequence is TGTGCCAGCAGTGACGGCGTCAATTCACCCCTCCACTTT.

V gene TRBV5-1 combines with J gene TRBJ2-7; 11 bases map to TRBD2. The length of the CDR3 is 15 residues. Unmatched junction bases numbered 6, after V lost 4 bases and J lost 3 bases. Germline loops: CDR1 SGHRS, CDR2 YFSETQ. The CDR3 loop is CASSPRLAGNYEQYF. The CDR3 nucleotides are TGCGCCAGCAGCCCGAGACTAGCGGGGAACTACGAGCAGTACTTC.

The V gene is TRBV24-1, the J gene TRBJ2-1, with 7 bases fitting TRBD2. This CDR3 is built from 15 residues. Germline-derived CDR1 and CDR2 are KGHDR and SFDVKD. The V and J ends lost 9 bases and 6 bases, in that order; junction bases with no gene match: 13. The CDR3 region is CATGSLTSVRNEQFF. The CDR3 DNA sequence: TGTGCCACCGGGTCCCTCACTAGCGTACGCAATGAGCAGTTCTTC.

The J gene is TRBJ1-1, the V gene TRBV19, with D hard to call. V lost 3 bases and J 11 bases, leaving 13 bases between the germline ends. CDR1 is LNHDA, CDR2 SQIVND, per germline (reference sequence). The CDR3 covers 12 residues. The DNA for the CDR3 is TGTGCCAGTAGTATTGAGGGATTAGCGGCTTTCTTT. Protein product: CASSIEGLAAFF.

This clone was recorded once. J is TRBJ1-2 and V is TRBV18; D is unclear. V dropped 4 bases and J dropped 6 bases, with 15 bases sitting between them. The CDR3 extends over 14 amino acids. CDR1 KGHSH and CDR2 LQKENI come from the germline V gene. The CDR3: CASSLGSFSDGYTF. The CDR3, as DNA: TGTGCCAGCTCACTCGGGTCCTTTAGCGATGGCTACACCTTC.

In nucleotides, the CDR3 is TGTGCCAGCAGCTTGGTGGTCCCAGACCCGGGACAAATGAACACTGAAGCTTTCTTT. Its protein is CASSLVVPDPGQMNTEAFF. The gene calls are TRBV5-6 and TRBJ1-1, with a weak D call TRBD1 (6 bases). The CDR3 is made up of 19 amino acids. Germline V lookup: CDR1 SGHDT, CDR2 YYEEEE. The V end lost 0 bases, the J end lost 0 bases, and 21 bases lay between the germline ends.